These T cell receptor beta chains were read from a single sample in a study of blood T cell repertoires in COVID-19. TCRdb's table, derived via immunoSEQ multiplex PCR, lists solely in-frame clones and lacks some. The data contain roughly 120,000 clones, about 74% of them singletons. The sequenced sample consisted of peripheral blood. The origin of the receptors is a human donor in a cohort sampled during active COVID-19. Both conserved end residues are part of each CDR3. A D gene is named only where the DNA matches it firmly. Clone sizes are given selectively: once, few, many, or a class where the clone is expanded.

TRBJ2-5,few,TRBD1,TRBV27,CASSSGQTQETQYF,TGTGCCAGCAGTTCGGGACAGACCCAAGAGACCCAGTACTTC
TRBJ2-4,.,TRBD2,TRBV4-1,CASSQDWRLAGGLAKNIQYF,TGCGCCAGCAGCCAAGATTGGCGGCTAGCGGGGGGTCTAGCCAAAAACATTCAGTACTTC
TRBJ2-6,.,.,TRBV23-1,CASSQSRGSLQESGANVLTF,TGCGCCAGCAGTCAATCCCGGGGGAGCCTGCAGGAATCTGGGGCCAACGTCCTGACTTTC
TRBJ2-2,.,.,TRBV11-3,CASSFRGINTGELFF,TGTGCCAGCAGCTTCCGGGGAATAAACACCGGGGAGCTGTTTTTT
TRBJ2-2,.,TRBD1,TRBV28,CAISGTGGFGELFF,TGTGCCATTTCCGGGACAGGGGGATTCGGGGAGCTGTTTTTT
TRBJ1-1,.,.,TRBV5-6,CASSPGLLNTEAFF,TGTGCCAGCAGCCCGGGACTGCTTAACACTGAAGCTTTCTTT
TRBJ1-1,few,.,TRBV18,CASSPQRGSTEAFF,TGTGCCAGCTCACCACAGAGGGGGAGCACTGAAGCTTTCTTT
TRBJ1-2,.,.,TRBV12-3/TRBV12-4,CASSSTGRNGYTF,TGTGCCAGCAGTAGCACAGGGCGGAATGGCTACACCTTC
TRBJ2-7,.,TRBD1,TRBV19,CASSSGTGPYEQYF,TGTGCCAGTAGTTCCGGGACAGGGCCCTACGAGCAGTACTTC
TRBJ1-4,.,TRBD1,TRBV7-9,CASSFPGTVGYDELFF,TGTGCCAGCAGCTTCCCCGGGACAGTGGGGTATGATGAACTGTTTTTT
TRBJ2-7,.,TRBD2,TRBV18,CASSHGTSGRGEQYF,TGTGCCAGCTCACACGGGACTAGCGGGAGAGGCGAGCAGTACTTC
TRBJ2-5,.,TRBD1,TRBV3-1/TRBV3-2,CASSNQGGPVGETQYF,TGTGCCAGCAGCAACCAAGGGGGCCCGGTTGGAGAGACCCAGTACTTC
TRBJ2-1,.,TRBD2,TRBV6-5,CASSPSGPTYNEQFF,TGTGCCAGCAGTCCTAGCGGACCGACCTACAATGAGCAGTTCTTC
TRBJ1-4,.,.,TRBV5-1,CASSPYGDSDEKLFF,TGCGCCAGCAGCCCTTATGGAGACAGCGATGAAAAACTGTTTTTT
TRBJ1-3,.,.,TRBV3-1/TRBV3-2,CASSQDHEGVGSGNTIYF,TGTGCCAGCAGCCAAGATCACGAGGGAGTCGGGTCTGGAAACACCATATATTTT
TRBJ1-1,.,.,TRBV4-1,CASSQPPGYTEAFF,TGCGCCAGCAGCCAACCTCCAGGGTACACTGAAGCTTTCTTT
TRBJ1-1,once,TRBD1,TRBV2,CASQTGVTEAFF,TGTGCCAGCCAAACAGGGGTGACTGAAGCTTTCTTT
TRBJ1-1,.,.,TRBV7-6,CASSSDRNTEAFF,TGTGCCAGCAGCTCTGACAGGAACACTGAAGCTTTCTTT
TRBJ2-5,.,.,TRBV10-2,CASSEKGAGFGETQYF,TGCGCCAGCAGTGAGAAAGGGGCAGGGTTCGGGGAGACCCAGTACTTC
TRBJ1-2,few,.,TRBV12-5,CASGWDMELYGYTF,TGTGCTAGTGGTTGGGACATGGAACTCTATGGCTACACCTTC
TRBJ2-7,once,.,TRBV28,CASSSRMRYEQYF,TGTGCCAGCAGCAGCAGGATGCGCTACGAGCAGTACTTC
TRBJ2-7,once,.,TRBV7-9,CASSLDAGESYEQYF,TGTGCCAGCAGCTTAGATGCAGGGGAAAGCTACGAGCAGTACTTC
TRBJ2-7,.,TRBD2,TRBV27,CASGTSGVEQYF,TGTGCCAGCGGGACTAGCGGGGTCGAGCAGTACTTC
TRBJ2-7,.,TRBD1,TRBV14,CASSQDPPRGLYEQYF,TGTGCCAGCAGCCAAGATCCTCCCAGGGGGCTCTACGAGCAGTACTTC
TRBJ2-7,few,TRBD1,TRBV2,CASKGQGAFWEQYF,TGTGCCAGCAAAGGACAGGGGGCATTTTGGGAGCAGTACTTC
TRBJ2-7,.,.,TRBV7-9,CASSGPGGYEQYF,TGTGCCAGCAGCGGCCCCGGGGGTTACGAGCAGTACTTC
TRBJ1-2,.,.,TRBV29-1,CSVGVGQGTRHGYTF,TGCAGCGTTGGGGTTGGGCAGGGTACTCGTCATGGCTACACCTTC
TRBJ2-7,once,TRBD1,TRBV27,CASSFNRGDEQYF,TGTGCCAGCAGTTTCAACAGGGGGGACGAGCAGTACTTC
TRBJ1-1,.,.,TRBV9,CASSVLTPGYTEAFF,TGTGCCAGCAGCGTATTGACCCCCGGGTATACTGAAGCTTTCTTT
TRBJ2-3,.,.,TRBV19,CASSIDGARYTDTQYF,TGTGCCAGTAGTATAGATGGAGCGCGGTACACAGATACGCAGTATTTT
TRBJ1-1,.,.,TRBV20-1,CSARDMGGAFF,TGCAGTGCTAGAGATATGGGGGGGGCTTTCTTT
TRBJ1-4,.,TRBD1,TRBV6-5,CASSRQGGFYEKLFF,TGTGCCAGCAGTAGACAGGGGGGGTTTTATGAAAAACTGTTTTTT
TRBJ2-1,.,.,TRBV19,CASTPSGSSYNEQFF,TGTGCCAGTACCCCGAGTGGGAGCTCCTACAATGAGCAGTTCTTC
TRBJ2-7,.,.,TRBV7-6,CASSSQVSYEQYF,TGTGCCAGCAGCTCTCAGGTCTCCTACGAGCAGTACTTC
TRBJ1-1,few,TRBD1,TRBV5-1,CASSRWTGGDEAFF,TGCGCCAGCAGCAGATGGACAGGGGGCGATGAAGCTTTCTTT
TRBJ2-7,.,.,TRBV28,CASSSYLDYAYEQYF,TGTGCCAGCAGTTCCTATCTAGACTACGCCTACGAGCAGTACTTC
TRBJ1-1,once,.,TRBV12-3/TRBV12-4,CASSQNTEAFF,TGTGCCAGCAGTCAGAACACTGAAGCTTTCTTT
TRBJ2-1,.,.,TRBV6-1,CASSDPGNEQFF,TGTGCCAGCAGTGACCCCGGGAATGAGCAGTTCTTC
TRBJ1-6,.,.,TRBV6-5,CASSYSKNWGGSPLHF,TGTGCCAGCAGTTACTCGAAAAATTGGGGGGGATCACCCCTCCACTTT
TRBJ1-5,.,.,TRBV6-6,CASSYHAEGNQPQHF,TGTGCCAGCAGTTACCACGCAGAGGGCAATCAGCCCCAGCATTTT
TRBJ2-7,.,.,TRBV7-6,CASSQTGLYEQYF,TGTGCCAGCAGCCAAACAGGGTTGTACGAGCAGTACTTC
TRBJ1-1,.,TRBD1,TRBV7-8,CASSLWDRVAAFF,TGTGCCAGCAGCTTATGGGACAGGGTGGCCGCTTTCTTT
TRBJ2-7,.,TRBD1,TRBV5-1,CASSWGTGGPYEQYF,TGCGCCAGCAGCTGGGGGACAGGGGGTCCCTACGAGCAGTACTTC
TRBJ1-4,.,.,TRBV5-1,CASSPASTNEKLFF,TGCGCCAGTAGTCCTGCCTCAACTAATGAAAAACTGTTTTTT
TRBJ2-7,.,TRBD2,TRBV5-1,CASSGRLAGGYEQYF,TGCGCCAGCAGCGGGAGACTAGCGGGAGGCTACGAGCAGTACTTC
TRBJ1-1,.,.,TRBV6-2/TRBV6-3,CASSYSRGGNTEAFF,TGTGCCAGCAGTTACTCGAGAGGAGGGAACACTGAAGCTTTCTTT
TRBJ1-2,few,.,TRBV7-8,CASSLHQGPSYGYTF,TGTGCCAGCAGCTTACATCAGGGGCCAAGCTATGGCTACACCTTC
TRBJ2-7,few,.,TRBV11-2,CASSLEGQVSSYEQYF,TGTGCCAGCAGCTTAGAGGGGCAGGTAAGCTCCTACGAGCAGTACTTC
TRBJ1-2,.,TRBD1,TRBV25-1,CASSARTGGDYGYTF,TGTGCCAGCAGTGCAAGGACAGGGGGTGACTATGGCTACACCTTC
TRBJ2-7,.,.,TRBV29-1,CSIRRAYEQYF,TGCAGTATTCGTCGGGCCTACGAGCAGTACTTC
TRBJ2-2,once,.,TRBV29-1,CSVEDKGGGTGELFF,TGCAGCGTAGAAGATAAGGGAGGCGGCACCGGGGAGCTGTTTTTT